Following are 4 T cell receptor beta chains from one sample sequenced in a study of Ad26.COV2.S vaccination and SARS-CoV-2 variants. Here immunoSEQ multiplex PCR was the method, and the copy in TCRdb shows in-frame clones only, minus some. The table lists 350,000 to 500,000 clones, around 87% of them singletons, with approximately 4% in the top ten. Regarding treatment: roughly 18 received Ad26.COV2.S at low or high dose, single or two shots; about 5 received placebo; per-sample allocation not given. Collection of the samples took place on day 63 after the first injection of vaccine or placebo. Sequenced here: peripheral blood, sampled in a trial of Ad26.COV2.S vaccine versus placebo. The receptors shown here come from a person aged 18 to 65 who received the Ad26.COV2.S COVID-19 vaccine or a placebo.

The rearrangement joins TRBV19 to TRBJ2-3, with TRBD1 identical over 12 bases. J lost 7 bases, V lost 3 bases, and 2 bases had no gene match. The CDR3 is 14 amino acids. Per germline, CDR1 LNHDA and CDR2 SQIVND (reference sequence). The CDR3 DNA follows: TGTGCCAGTAGTATGGGACAGGGGGCGAATACGCAGTATTTT. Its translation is CASSMGQGANTQYF.

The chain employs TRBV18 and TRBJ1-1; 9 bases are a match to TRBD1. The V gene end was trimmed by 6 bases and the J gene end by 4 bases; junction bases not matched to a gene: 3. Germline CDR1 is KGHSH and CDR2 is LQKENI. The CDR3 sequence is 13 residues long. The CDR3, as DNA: TGTGCCAGCTCGTGGGACAGGGTCACTGAAGCTTTCTTT. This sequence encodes CASSWDRVTEAFF. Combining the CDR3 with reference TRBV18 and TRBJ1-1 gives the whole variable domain NAGVMQNPRHLVRRRGQEARLRCSPMKGHSHVYWYRQLPEEGLKFMVYLQKENIIDESGMPKERFSAEFPKEGPSILRIQQVVRGDSAAYFCASSWDRVTEAFFGQGTRLTVV.

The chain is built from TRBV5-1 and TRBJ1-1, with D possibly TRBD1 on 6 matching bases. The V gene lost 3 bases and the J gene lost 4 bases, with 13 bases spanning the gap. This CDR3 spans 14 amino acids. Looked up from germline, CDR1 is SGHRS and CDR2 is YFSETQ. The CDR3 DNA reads TGCGCCAGCAGCTGGGCTACAGGGTCCACTGAAGCTTTCTTT. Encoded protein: CASSWATGSTEAFF.

CDR3 bases: TGTGCCAGCAGTTACACCAGCTACAATGAGCAGTTCTTC. It translates to CASSYTSYNEQFF. The J gene is TRBJ2-1, the V gene TRBV6-6; D is undetermined. Germline CDR1 and CDR2: MNHNY and SVGAGI (reference sequence). Between the trimmed V and J ends, which lost 2 bases and 3 bases, there was a span of 5 bases. This CDR3 contains 13 residues.